A selection of T cell receptor beta chains follows, all from one sample in a study of blood T cell repertoires in COVID-19. Assay used: immunoSEQ multiplex PCR; TCRdb lists only in-frame clones, some missing. The profile covers about 210,000 clones, with under 90% appearing a single time and about 9.8% taken by the ten largest. The specimen sequenced was PBMCs or T cells enriched from blood (not recorded which). These receptors all come from a woman between 45 and 65 years old with acute COVID-19. The CDR3 runs from the conserved cysteine through the conserved F or W. The order of the fields is V gene, J gene, clone size, D gene, CDR3 DNA, CDR3 protein. D genes are given only for firm matches. A row's size may be missing; if present it is once, few, many or a size class.

TRBV7-2,TRBJ2-7,NA,NA,TGTGCCAGCAGCTTAAGCGGGCCCGACTACGAGCAGTACTTC,CASSLSGPDYEQYF
TRBV30,TRBJ2-2,few,NA,TGTGCCTGGAGGGCGGGTGGCTATGGAGATCTGTTTTTT,CAWRAGGYGDLFF
TRBV4-1,TRBJ1-1,NA,NA,TGCGCCAGCAGCCAAGAAGGACACGGGGCTTTCTTT,CASSQEGHGAFF
TRBV7-9,TRBJ2-3,few,TRBD2,TGTGCCAGCACCGCTTATATTTCTAGCGGGAGTCTCGCGCGGGCGGCAGATACGCAGTATTTT,CASTAYISSGSLARAADTQYF
TRBV27,TRBJ2-3,few,NA,TGTGCCAGCAGTTCCCCAAACAGGGTCCCAAGCACAGATACGCAGTATTTT,CASSSPNRVPSTDTQYF
TRBV2,TRBJ1-1,NA,TRBD1,TGTGCCAGCAGTTTGGGGACAGTGGCGAACACTGAAGCTTTCTTT,CASSLGTVANTEAFF
TRBV4-1,TRBJ2-2,NA,NA,TGCGCCAGCAGCCAACCGGGGATCGGGGAGCTGTTTTTT,CASSQPGIGELFF
TRBV28,TRBJ1-2,NA,TRBD1,TGTGCCAGCAACGGACAGGGGAGAGGCTACACCTTC,CASNGQGRGYTF
TRBV7-6,TRBJ2-5,NA,TRBD2,TGTGCCAGCAACCCCGGGACTAGCAAAGAGACCCAGTACTTC,CASNPGTSKETQYF
TRBV30,TRBJ1-4,NA,NA,TGTGCCGTAAAGGGGAGGGGGACAACTAATGAAAAACTGTTTTTT,CAVKGRGTTNEKLFF
TRBV2,TRBJ1-5,NA,TRBD1,TGTGCCAGCAGCGGGACAGGCTCCAATCAGCCCCAGCATTTT,CASSGTGSNQPQHF
TRBV28,TRBJ1-3,NA,TRBD1,TGTGCCAGCAGTTCGCCCGGGACAGCCTCTGGAAACACCATATATTTT,CASSSPGTASGNTIYF
TRBV29-1,TRBJ1-5,NA,TRBD1,TGCAGCGTTACGACAGGGGATCCTCAGCCCCAGCATTTT,CSVTTGDPQPQHF
TRBV10-3,TRBJ2-3,once,NA,TGTGCCATCAGTGAGGTCGGCACAGATACGCAGTATTTT,CAISEVGTDTQYF
TRBV5-5,TRBJ2-7,NA,NA,TGTGCCAGCAGACCGCTACAGGAAGGAGACTACGAGCAGTACTTC,CASRPLQEGDYEQYF
TRBV4-1,TRBJ2-1,NA,NA,TGCGCCAGCAGCCAAGAAGGACAGACTCTTTACAATGAGCAGTTCTTC,CASSQEGQTLYNEQFF
TRBV5-5,TRBJ1-4,NA,TRBD1,TGTGCCAGCAGTGCCGGGACAGGGACTGAAAAACTGTTTTTT,CASSAGTGTEKLFF
TRBV5-4,TRBJ2-1,few,TRBD2,TGTGCCAGCAGCTTGCCTACTACTAGCGGGGGCTACAATGAGCAGTTCTTC,CASSLPTTSGGYNEQFF
TRBV24-1,TRBJ2-1,NA,NA,TGTGCCACCAGTGCCATGGGCGCTATCAATGAGCAGTTCTTC,CATSAMGAINEQFF
TRBV5-1,TRBJ1-1,NA,NA,TGCGCCAGCAGCTTGAGGCGGCCGAACACTGAAGCTTTCTTT,CASSLRRPNTEAFF
TRBV7-2,TRBJ2-4,NA,NA,TGTGCCAGCAGCTTAGGGGGCGTGAAAAACATTCAGTACTTC,CASSLGGVKNIQYF
TRBV7-6,TRBJ2-7,once,TRBD1,TGTGCCAGCAGCCCAGAACAGGGGTTCAGCTCCTACGAGCAGTACTTC,CASSPEQGFSSYEQYF
TRBV5-6,TRBJ2-7,NA,NA,TGTGCCAGCAGCTTCTTGGGAAGGGGCTACGAGCAGTACTTC,CASSFLGRGYEQYF
TRBV28,TRBJ1-2,NA,NA,TGTGCCAGCAGTATACCGACACAGTTCTATGGCTACACCTTC,CASSIPTQFYGYTF
TRBV11-2,TRBJ1-6,few,NA,TGTGCCAGCAGCTTAGCCCTGAGGGATTCACCCCTCCACTTT,CASSLALRDSPLHF
TRBV21-1,TRBJ2-7,NA,NA,TGTGCCAGCAGCAAAAGCTCGGCCTACGAGCAGTACTTC,CASSKSSAYEQYF
TRBV4-1,TRBJ1-4,NA,TRBD1,TGCGCCAGCAGCCAGGCCGGGACAGGGGATCAGAGACTGTTTTTT,CASSQAGTGDQRLFF
TRBV9,TRBJ2-3,NA,TRBD2,TGTGCCAGCAGCGGGGGTCTAGCGGTCCCCACAGATACGCAGTATTTT,CASSGGLAVPTDTQYF
TRBV6-5,TRBJ1-5,NA,NA,TGTGCCAGCAGTTACTCTAGCCAGGGTGGCAATCAGCCCCAGCATTTT,CASSYSSQGGNQPQHF
TRBV9,TRBJ2-7,NA,TRBD2,TGTGCCAGCAGCGTAGACGGGAGGGCGAGAGAGCAGTACTTC,CASSVDGRAREQYF
TRBV4-1,TRBJ2-1,NA,TRBD1,TGCGCCAGCAGCCAAGGGGACAGGGTTTACAATGAGCAGTTCTTC,CASSQGDRVYNEQFF
TRBV12-3/TRBV12-4,TRBJ1-2,few,TRBD1,TGTGCCAGCAGTGACAGGGGAGGCTACACCTTC,CASSDRGGYTF
TRBV29-1,TRBJ2-2,NA,NA,TGCAGCGTTGAAGATAGACCTGCCCAGGCGGGGCTGTTTTTT,CSVEDRPAQAGLFF
TRBV6-5,TRBJ2-5,NA,NA,TGTGCCAGCAGTTATAGAGGGTTGGGAGAGACCCAGTACTTC,CASSYRGLGETQYF
TRBV7-2,TRBJ2-2,NA,NA,TGTGCCAGCAGCGAGCGGGTGGGCGGGGAGCTGTTTTTT,CASSERVGGELFF
TRBV5-1,TRBJ2-3,once,TRBD2,TGCGCCAGCAGCAAGCTAGCGGGAATGGCAGATACGCAGTATTTT,CASSKLAGMADTQYF
TRBV27,TRBJ2-6,NA,NA,TGTGCCAGCAGTTTATCGGGTCTAAGTGGGGGCTTCAACCTGTACTCTGGGGCCAACGTCCTGACTTTC,CASSLSGLSGGFNLYSGANVLTF
TRBV18,TRBJ1-1,NA,NA,TGTGCCAGCTCTCTGGCCATGAACACTGAAGCTTTCTTT,CASSLAMNTEAFF
TRBV28,TRBJ1-2,NA,NA,TGTGCCAGCAGTTCAGTCGCAATCTATGGCTACACCTTC,CASSSVAIYGYTF
TRBV7-2,TRBJ1-4,NA,NA,TGTGCCAGCAGCTTACGGCAGGGATCAACTAATGAAAAACTGTTTTTT,CASSLRQGSTNEKLFF
TRBV27,TRBJ2-3,NA,TRBD2,TGTGCCAGCAGTTATGCGTTGGCGGGAGGGCCCATAGATACGCAGTATTTT,CASSYALAGGPIDTQYF
TRBV7-2,TRBJ1-1,NA,NA,TGTGCCAGCAGCAACCCCAGGGGAGGGATGAGAACTGAAGCTTTCTTT,CASSNPRGGMRTEAFF
TRBV11-2,TRBJ2-7,NA,NA,TGTGCCAGCAGCCCCCTAGGACTTGATCGATACGAGCAGTACTTC,CASSPLGLDRYEQYF
TRBV28,TRBJ1-2,NA,TRBD1,TGTGCCAGCAGTACTAGGACAGGCGGACCCTCGGGGTATGGCTACACCTTC,CASSTRTGGPSGYGYTF
TRBV2,TRBJ1-4,NA,NA,TGTGCCAGCAGTGAAGCGTTGGCAGGGAATGAAAAACTGTTTTTT,CASSEALAGNEKLFF
TRBV27,TRBJ1-5,NA,TRBD1,TGTGCCAGCAGTTCCGGGACAGGAGGAGATCAGCCCCAGCATTTT,CASSSGTGGDQPQHF
TRBV5-5,TRBJ2-5,NA,NA,TGTGCCAGCATCCCTTTCGGAGGGGGCCTCCAAGAGACCCAGTACTTC,CASIPFGGGLQETQYF
TRBV7-2,TRBJ1-1,NA,TRBD1,TGTGCCAGCAGCTCACCGACAGGGGTAAGAGCTTTCTTT,CASSSPTGVRAFF
TRBV24-1,TRBJ2-1,NA,NA,TGTGCCACCAGTACTTTGCATGAGCAGTTCTTC,CATSTLHEQFF
TRBV19,TRBJ1-4,NA,NA,TGTGCCAGTAGTCCCGTGGACAGCGAAAAACTGTTTTTT,CASSPVDSEKLFF
TRBV6-5,TRBJ2-1,NA,TRBD1,TGTGCCAGCACAAACCGACAGGGGAATGAGCAGTTCTTC,CASTNRQGNEQFF
TRBV19,TRBJ1-1,NA,NA,TGTGCCAGTCAAGACAGGCTGAGGACTGAAGCTTTCTTT,CASQDRLRTEAFF
TRBV15,TRBJ2-2,NA,NA,TGTGCCACCAGCAAGGGGGATACCGGGGAGCTGTTTTTT,CATSKGDTGELFF
TRBV6-4,TRBJ1-6,NA,TRBD1,TGTGCCAGCCGTCTCGGGACAGCGACTAATTCACCCCTCCACTTT,CASRLGTATNSPLHF
TRBV5-4,TRBJ1-2,NA,TRBD1,TGTGCCAGCAGCTTGCCCAGGACAGGGGACCACTATGGCTACACCTTC,CASSLPRTGDHYGYTF
TRBV11-2,TRBJ2-7,NA,NA,TGTGCCAGCAGCCACCTCACTCCCCCCTACGAGCAGTACTTC,CASSHLTPPYEQYF
TRBV7-9,TRBJ2-1,NA,TRBD1,TGTGCCAGCAGCCCCAGACAGGGCTCCTACAATGAGCAGTTCTTC,CASSPRQGSYNEQFF